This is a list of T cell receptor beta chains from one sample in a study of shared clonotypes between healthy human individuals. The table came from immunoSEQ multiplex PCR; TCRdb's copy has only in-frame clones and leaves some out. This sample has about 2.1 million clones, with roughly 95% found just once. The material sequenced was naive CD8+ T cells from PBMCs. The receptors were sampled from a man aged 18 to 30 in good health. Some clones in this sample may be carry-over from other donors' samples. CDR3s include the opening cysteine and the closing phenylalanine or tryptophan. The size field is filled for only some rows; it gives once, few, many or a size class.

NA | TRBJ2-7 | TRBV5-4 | CASSLAPSYEQYF
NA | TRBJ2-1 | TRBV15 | CATGGSGTQGEQFF
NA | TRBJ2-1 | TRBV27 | CASSPTGDYNEQFF
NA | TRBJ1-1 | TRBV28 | CASSLNRLDRANTEAFF
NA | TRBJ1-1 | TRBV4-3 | CASSQDLFTGGTEAFF
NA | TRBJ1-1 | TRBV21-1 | CASSKREPVDMNTEAFF
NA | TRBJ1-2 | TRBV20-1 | CSAILYGYTF
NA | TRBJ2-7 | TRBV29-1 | CSAPGDGRGEQYF
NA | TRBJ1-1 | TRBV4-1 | CASSRRQQQHTEAFF
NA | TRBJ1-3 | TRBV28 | CASRVIQGEGSGNTIYF
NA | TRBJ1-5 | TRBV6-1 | CASRVTGGSNQPQHF
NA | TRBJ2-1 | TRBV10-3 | CAISADRGSHYNEQFF
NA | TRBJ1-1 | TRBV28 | CASSPIQPVMNTEAFF
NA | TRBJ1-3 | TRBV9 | CASSVGGLPGNTIYF
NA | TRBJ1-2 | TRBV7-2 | CASSLAYRGRGYTF
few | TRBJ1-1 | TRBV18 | CASSPSPEEAFF
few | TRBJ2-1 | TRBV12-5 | CASGLGGTYNEQFF
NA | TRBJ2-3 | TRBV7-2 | CASSPPSSTDTQYF
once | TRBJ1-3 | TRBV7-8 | CASSSAKQGGGNTIYF
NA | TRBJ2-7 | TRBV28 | CASSLNRYEQYF
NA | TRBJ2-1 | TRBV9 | CASSPGAGEQFF
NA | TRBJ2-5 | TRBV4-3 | CASSQDKIGVGGQETQYF
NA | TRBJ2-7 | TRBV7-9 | CASSLRLQNEQYF
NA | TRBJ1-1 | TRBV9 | CASSVGGQGLERAFF
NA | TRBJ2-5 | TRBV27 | CASSLFPSGMQETQYF
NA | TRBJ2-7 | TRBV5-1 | CASSPMGQGGHEQYF
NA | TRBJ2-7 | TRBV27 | CASSLSGQGGYEQYF
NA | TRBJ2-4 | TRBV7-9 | CASSSVGGDIQYF
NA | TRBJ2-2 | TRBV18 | CASSPPGQGAMDGELFF
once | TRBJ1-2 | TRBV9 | CASSVAIVGGNYGYTF
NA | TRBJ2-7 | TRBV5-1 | CASSLAHVDTHSYEQYF
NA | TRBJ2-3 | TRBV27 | CASSLRLAGGRTQYF
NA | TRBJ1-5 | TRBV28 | CASSLLWGKGNQPQHF
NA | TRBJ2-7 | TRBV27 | CASSVTVSYEQYF
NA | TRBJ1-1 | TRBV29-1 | CSVGARGTEAFF
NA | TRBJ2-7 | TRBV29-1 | CSVGEGAYEQYF